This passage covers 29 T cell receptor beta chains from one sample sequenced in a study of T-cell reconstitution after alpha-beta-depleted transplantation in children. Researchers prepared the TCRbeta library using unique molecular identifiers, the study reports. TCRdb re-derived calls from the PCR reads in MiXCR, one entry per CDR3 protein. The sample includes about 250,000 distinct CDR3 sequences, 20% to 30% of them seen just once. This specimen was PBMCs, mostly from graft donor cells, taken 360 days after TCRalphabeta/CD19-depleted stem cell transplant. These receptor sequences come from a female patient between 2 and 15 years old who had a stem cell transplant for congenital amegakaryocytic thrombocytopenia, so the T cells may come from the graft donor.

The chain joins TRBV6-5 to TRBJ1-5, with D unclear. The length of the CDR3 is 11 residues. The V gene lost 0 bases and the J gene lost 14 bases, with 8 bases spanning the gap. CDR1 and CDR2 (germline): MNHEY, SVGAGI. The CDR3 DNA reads TGTGCCAGCAGTTACTCGGGCGGGAAGCATTTT. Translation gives CASSYSGGKHF.

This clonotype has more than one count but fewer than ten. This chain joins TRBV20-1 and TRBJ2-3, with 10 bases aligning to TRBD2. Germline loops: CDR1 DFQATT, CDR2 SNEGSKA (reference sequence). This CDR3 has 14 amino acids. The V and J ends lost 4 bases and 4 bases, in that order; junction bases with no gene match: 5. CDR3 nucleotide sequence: TGCAGTGCTACCCTAGCGGGGGAGGCAGATACGCAGTATTTT. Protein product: CSATLAGEADTQYF.

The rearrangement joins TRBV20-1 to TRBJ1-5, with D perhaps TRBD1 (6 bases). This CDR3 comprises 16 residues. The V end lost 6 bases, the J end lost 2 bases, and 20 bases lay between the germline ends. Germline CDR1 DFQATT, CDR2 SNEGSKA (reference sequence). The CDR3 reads CSACRVGGNGNQPQHF. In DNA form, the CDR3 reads TGCAGTGCCTGTAGGGTAGGGGGAAATGGCAATCAGCCCCAGCATTTT.

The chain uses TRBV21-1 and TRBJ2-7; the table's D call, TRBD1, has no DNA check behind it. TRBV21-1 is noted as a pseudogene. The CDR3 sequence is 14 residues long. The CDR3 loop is CASPWAGQSYEQYF. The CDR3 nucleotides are TGTGCCAGCCCCTGGGCGGGTCAGTCCTACGAGCAGTACTTC.

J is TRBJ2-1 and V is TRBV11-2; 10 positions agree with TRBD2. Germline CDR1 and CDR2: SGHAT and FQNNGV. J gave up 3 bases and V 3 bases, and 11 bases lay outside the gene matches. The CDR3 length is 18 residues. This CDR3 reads CASSFESPLAGVYNEQFF. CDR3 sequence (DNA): TGTGCCAGCAGCTTCGAGTCGCCGCTAGCGGGAGTCTACAATGAGCAGTTCTTC.

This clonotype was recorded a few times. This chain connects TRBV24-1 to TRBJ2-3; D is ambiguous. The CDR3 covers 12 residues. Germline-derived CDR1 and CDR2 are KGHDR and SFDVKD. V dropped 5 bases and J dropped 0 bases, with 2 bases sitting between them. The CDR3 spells CATSGSTDTQYF. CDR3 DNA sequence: TGTGCCACCAGTGGAAGCACAGATACGCAGTATTTT.

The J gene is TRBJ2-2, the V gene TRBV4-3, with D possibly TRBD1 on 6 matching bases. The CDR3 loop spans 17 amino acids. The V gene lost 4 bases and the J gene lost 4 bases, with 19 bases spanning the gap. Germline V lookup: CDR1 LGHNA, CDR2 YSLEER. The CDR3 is CASSPARWGPVTGELFF. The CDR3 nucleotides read TGCGCCAGCAGCCCGGCCCGGTGGGGGCCCGTCACCGGGGAGCTGTTTTTT.

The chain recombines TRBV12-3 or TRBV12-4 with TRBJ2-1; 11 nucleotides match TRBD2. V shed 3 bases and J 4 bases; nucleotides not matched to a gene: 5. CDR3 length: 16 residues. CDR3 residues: CASSFAGTSGYNEQFF. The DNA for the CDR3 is TGTGCCAGCAGTTTCGCCGGGACTAGCGGTTACAATGAGCAGTTCTTC.

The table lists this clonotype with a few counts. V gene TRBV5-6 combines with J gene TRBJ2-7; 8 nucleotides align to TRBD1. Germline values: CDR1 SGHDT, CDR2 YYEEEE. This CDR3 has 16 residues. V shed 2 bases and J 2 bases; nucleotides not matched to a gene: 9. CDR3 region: CASSFTGGLYTYEQYF. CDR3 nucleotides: TGTGCCAGCAGCTTCACAGGGGGGCTTTACACCTACGAGCAGTACTTC.

CDR3 protein: CSARRGGIINYGYTF. The CDR3 nucleotides are TGCAGTGCTAGACGGGGTGGCATCATCAACTATGGCTACACCTTC. The genes are TRBV20-1 and TRBJ1-2; no reliable D call. The length of the CDR3 is 15 residues. V gave up 2 bases and J gave up 2 bases, with 15 bases separating them. CDR1 and CDR2 from the germline V gene are DFQATT and SNEGSKA (reference sequence).

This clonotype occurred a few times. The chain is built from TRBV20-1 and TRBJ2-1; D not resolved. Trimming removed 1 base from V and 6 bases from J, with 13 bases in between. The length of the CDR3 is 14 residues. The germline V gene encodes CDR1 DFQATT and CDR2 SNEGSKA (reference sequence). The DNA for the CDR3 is TGCAGTGCTAGAGCTACACGTTATGGCAATGAGCAGTTCTTC. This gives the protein CSARATRYGNEQFF.

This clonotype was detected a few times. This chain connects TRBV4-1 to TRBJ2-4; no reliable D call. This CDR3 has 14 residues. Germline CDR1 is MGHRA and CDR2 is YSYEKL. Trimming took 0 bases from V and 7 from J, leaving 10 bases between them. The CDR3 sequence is CASSQDPVGNIQYF. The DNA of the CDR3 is TGCGCCAGCAGCCAAGACCCAGTCGGCAACATTCAGTACTTC.

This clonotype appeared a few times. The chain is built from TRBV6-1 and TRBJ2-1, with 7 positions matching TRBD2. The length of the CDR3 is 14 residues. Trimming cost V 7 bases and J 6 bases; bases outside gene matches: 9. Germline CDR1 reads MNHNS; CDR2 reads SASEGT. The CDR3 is CASTGTTRPNEQFF. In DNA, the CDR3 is TGTGCCAGCACCGGGACTACCAGACCCAATGAGCAGTTCTTC.

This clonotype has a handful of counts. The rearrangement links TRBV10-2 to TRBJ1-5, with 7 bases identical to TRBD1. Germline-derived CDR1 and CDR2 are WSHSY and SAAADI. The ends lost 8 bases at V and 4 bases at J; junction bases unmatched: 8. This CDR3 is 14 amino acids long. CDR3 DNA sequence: TGCGCCAGCGCAAGGACAGGCCTGAATCAGCCCCAGCATTTT. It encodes CASARTGLNQPQHF.

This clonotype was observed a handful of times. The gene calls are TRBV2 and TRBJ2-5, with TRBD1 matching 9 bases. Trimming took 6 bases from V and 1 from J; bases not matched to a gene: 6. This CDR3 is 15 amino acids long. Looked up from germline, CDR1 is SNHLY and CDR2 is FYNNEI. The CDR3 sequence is CASRGGQGIQETQYF. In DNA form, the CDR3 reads TGTGCCAGCAGGGGGGGACAGGGAATCCAAGAGACCCAGTACTTC.

The CDR3 DNA follows: TGTGCCAGCAGCGTAGGGTTCATCTCCTACGAGCAGTACTTC. Translating gives CASSVGFISYEQYF. This chain uses TRBV9 with TRBJ2-7; D ambiguous. This CDR3 region has 14 residues. From germline, CDR1 is SGDLS and CDR2 YYNGEE. The V and J ends lost 0 bases and 0 bases respectively, with 7 bases between them.

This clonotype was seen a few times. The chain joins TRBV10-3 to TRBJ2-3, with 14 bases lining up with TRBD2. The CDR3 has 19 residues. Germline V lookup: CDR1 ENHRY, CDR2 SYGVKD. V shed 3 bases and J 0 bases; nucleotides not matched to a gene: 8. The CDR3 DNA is TGTGCCATCAGTGACCCCCTCGGGACTAGCGGGAGTAGCACAGATACGCAGTATTTT. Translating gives CAISDPLGTSGSSTDTQYF.

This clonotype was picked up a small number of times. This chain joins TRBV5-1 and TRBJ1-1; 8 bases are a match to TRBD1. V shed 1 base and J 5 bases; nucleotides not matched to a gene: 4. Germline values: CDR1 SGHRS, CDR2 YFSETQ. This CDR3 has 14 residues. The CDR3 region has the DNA TGCGCCAGCAGCTTGAACAGGGGGAAGACTGAAGCTTTCTTT. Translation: CASSLNRGKTEAFF.

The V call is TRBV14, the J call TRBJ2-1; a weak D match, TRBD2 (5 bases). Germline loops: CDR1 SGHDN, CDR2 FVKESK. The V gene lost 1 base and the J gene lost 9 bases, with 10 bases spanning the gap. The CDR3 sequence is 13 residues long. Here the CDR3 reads CASSQVRGIEQFF. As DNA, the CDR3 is TGTGCCAGCAGCCAAGTTCGAGGGATTGAGCAGTTCTTC.

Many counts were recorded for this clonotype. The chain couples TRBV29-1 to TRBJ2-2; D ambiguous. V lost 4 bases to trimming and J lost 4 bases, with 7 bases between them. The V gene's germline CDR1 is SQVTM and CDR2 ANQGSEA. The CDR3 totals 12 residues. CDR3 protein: CSVASGTGELFF. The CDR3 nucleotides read TGCAGCGTTGCTTCCGGCACCGGGGAGCTGTTTTTT.

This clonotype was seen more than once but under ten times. CDR3 in DNA: TGCAGTGCTGGAGCTAGCGGGGGGACCTACGAGCAGTACTTC. Translated, it gives CSAGASGGTYEQYF. The chain links TRBV20-1 to TRBJ2-7, with 11 bases that match TRBD2. After removal of 5 bases from V and 2 bases from J, the junction contained 5 bases not matched to a gene. The CDR3 runs to 14 residues. CDR1 is DFQATT, CDR2 SNEGSKA, per germline (reference sequence).

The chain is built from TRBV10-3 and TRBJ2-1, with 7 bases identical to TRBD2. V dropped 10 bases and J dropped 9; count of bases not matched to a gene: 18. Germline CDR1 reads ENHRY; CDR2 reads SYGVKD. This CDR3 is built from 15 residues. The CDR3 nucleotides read TGTGCCACAGCCCCCGGGAGCGCGACTAGCACTGAGCAGTTCTTC. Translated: CATAPGSATSTEQFF.

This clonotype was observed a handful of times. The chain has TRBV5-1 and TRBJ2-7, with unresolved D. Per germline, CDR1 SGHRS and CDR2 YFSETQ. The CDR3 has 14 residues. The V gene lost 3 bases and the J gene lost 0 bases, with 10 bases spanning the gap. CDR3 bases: TGCGCCAGCAGCTCCCATAACCCCTCCTACGAGCAGTACTTC. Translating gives CASSSHNPSYEQYF. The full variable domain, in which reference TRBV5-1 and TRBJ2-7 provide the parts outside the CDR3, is KAGVTQTPRYLIKTRGQQVTLSCSPISGHRSVSWYQQTPGQGLQFLFEYFSETQRNKGNFPGRFSGRQFSNSRSEMNVSTLELGDSALYLCASSSHNPSYEQYFGPGTRLTVT.

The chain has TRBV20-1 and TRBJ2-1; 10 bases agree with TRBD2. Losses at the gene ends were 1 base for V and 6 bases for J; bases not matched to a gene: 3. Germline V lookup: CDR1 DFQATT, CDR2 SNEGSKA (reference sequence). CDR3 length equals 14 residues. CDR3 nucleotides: TGCAGTGCTAGAGTAGCGGGAGGACCCAATGAGCAGTTCTTC. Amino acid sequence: CSARVAGGPNEQFF.

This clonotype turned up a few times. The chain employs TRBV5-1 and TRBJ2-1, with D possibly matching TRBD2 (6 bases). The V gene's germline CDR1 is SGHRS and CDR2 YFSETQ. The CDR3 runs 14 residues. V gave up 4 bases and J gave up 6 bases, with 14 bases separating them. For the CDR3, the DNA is TGCGCCAGCAGCAGGCCCGGGGGAGGCAATGAGCAGTTCTTC. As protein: CASSRPGGGNEQFF.

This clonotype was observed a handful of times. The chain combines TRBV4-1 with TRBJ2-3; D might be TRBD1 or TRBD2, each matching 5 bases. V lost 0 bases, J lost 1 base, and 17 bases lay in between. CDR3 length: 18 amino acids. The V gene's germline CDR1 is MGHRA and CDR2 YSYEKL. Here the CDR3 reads CASSQEGQGEGGTDTQYF. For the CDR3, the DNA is TGCGCCAGCAGCCAAGAGGGGCAGGGCGAGGGCGGCACAGATACGCAGTATTTT.

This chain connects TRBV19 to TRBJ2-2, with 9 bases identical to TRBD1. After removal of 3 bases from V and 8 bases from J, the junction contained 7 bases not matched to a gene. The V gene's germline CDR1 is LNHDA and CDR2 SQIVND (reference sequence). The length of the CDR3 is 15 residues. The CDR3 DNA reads TGTGCCAGTAGTATCGCAACAGGGGGCAAGGGGGAGCTGTTTTTT. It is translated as CASSIATGGKGELFF.

The CDR3 is CASSNWGGAGTGELFF. The DNA for the CDR3 is TGTGCCAGCAGCAATTGGGGGGGCGCGGGCACCGGGGAGCTGTTTTTT. The V gene is TRBV6-1, the J gene TRBJ2-2, with D tentatively TRBD2 (7 bases). V lost 6 bases and J lost 4, with 18 bases in between. In germline, CDR1 is MNHNS, CDR2 SASEGT. This CDR3 is built from 16 residues.

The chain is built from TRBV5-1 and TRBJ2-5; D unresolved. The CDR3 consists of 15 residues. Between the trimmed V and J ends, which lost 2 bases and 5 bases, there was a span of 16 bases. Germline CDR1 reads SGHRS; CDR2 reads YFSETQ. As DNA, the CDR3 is TGCGCCAGCAGCTTCCAGCCTCATAGTCGGGAGACCCAGTACTTC. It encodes CASSFQPHSRETQYF.